The 29 T cell receptor beta chains below were found in one sample sequenced in a study of T cells in Graves' hyperthyroidism and ophthalmopathy. Using RNA transcripts as the source, TCR beta CDR3 regions were amplified. The study used the HTBI primer set for a first-round RT-PCR of the TCR CDR3. MiXCR, applied by TCRdb to the multiplex PCR reads, yields one record per CDR3 protein. In the table there are hundreds of thousands of distinct CDR3 sequences, about 43% of which are singletons. What was sequenced was peripheral blood or thyroid tissue (not recorded which). The receptors shown here come from a woman aged 18-29 years with Graves' hyperthyroidism.

This clonotype was seen a handful of times. The V call is TRBV7-2, the J call TRBJ2-7, with 9 nucleotides matching TRBD2. V was clipped by 5 bases and J by 2 bases; unmatched bases: 10. The CDR3 length is 16 residues. Germline V gene sequence: CDR1 SGHTA, CDR2 FQGNSA. Here the CDR3 reads CASSPQVTSGTYEQYF. The DNA of the CDR3 is TGTGCCAGCAGCCCACAGGTGACTAGCGGAACCTACGAGCAGTACTTC.

The V and J genes are TRBV7-9 and TRBJ2-7; 10 bases match TRBD1. Germline-derived CDR1 and CDR2 are SEHNR and FQNEAQ (reference sequence). This CDR3 contains 13 residues. V was clipped by 0 bases and J by 10 bases; unmatched bases: 3. In DNA, the CDR3 is TGTGCCAGCAGCTTAGCGGGACAGGGGATCCAGTACTTC. This gives the protein CASSLAGQGIQYF.

This clonotype was counted only a few times. This rearrangement joins TRBV19 to TRBJ1-1, with D perhaps TRBD1 (5 bases). The germline CDR1 and CDR2 sequences are LNHDA and SQIVND (reference sequence). The CDR3 contains 16 residues. Trimming took off 4 bases at V and 0 bases at J, with 15 bases between the two ends. CDR3 loop: CASSNLLLGVNTEAFF. The CDR3 coding sequence is TGTGCCAGTAGTAACCTCTTGCTAGGGGTGAACACTGAAGCTTTCTTT.

This clonotype was detected ten times or more. The rearrangement links TRBV15 to TRBJ2-2; the D gene is possibly TRBD1 (6 bases). Trimming removed 0 bases at V and 3 bases at J, with 8 bases between. This CDR3 region has 15 residues. The germline V gene encodes CDR1 LNHNV and CDR2 YYDKDF (reference sequence). The CDR3, as DNA: TGTGCCACCAGCAGAGACAGGGGTCACACCGGGGAGCTGTTTTTT. Its translation: CATSRDRGHTGELFF.

The chain recombines TRBV20-1 with TRBJ1-2; D might be TRBD1 (6 bases). The V gene lost 4 bases and the J gene lost 7 bases, with 13 bases spanning the gap. This CDR3 spans 12 amino acids. Germline V gene sequence: CDR1 DFQATT, CDR2 SNEGSKA (reference sequence). The CDR3, as DNA: TGCAGTGCTAATAAAGGGGGAGGTGGCTACACCTTC. Its translation is CSANKGGGGYTF.

The chain employs TRBV10-3 and TRBJ2-7, with D unclear. Trimming pared 1 base from V and 6 bases from J, leaving 13 bases between. Germline values: CDR1 ENHRY, CDR2 SYGVKD. This CDR3 contains 14 residues. CDR3 in DNA: TGTGCCATCAGTGAGTTGGGAACAGACCCCGAGCAGTACTTC. It encodes CAISELGTDPEQYF.

This clonotype was seen repeatedly, ten times or more. The chain uses TRBV10-3 and TRBJ1-5, with D perhaps TRBD1 (5 bases). The CDR3 loop spans 12 amino acids. From germline, CDR1 is ENHRY and CDR2 SYGVKD. V was cut by 0 bases and J by 10 bases, with 7 bases left in between. The chain's CDR3 is CAISESGDPQHF. The CDR3 nucleotides are TGTGCCATCAGTGAGTCAGGGGACCCCCAGCATTTT.

The gene calls are TRBV2 and TRBJ2-7, with 10 bases matching TRBD2. The end of the DNA aligns better with TRBJ2-5, so the J call may be wrong. CDR1 SNHLY and CDR2 FYNNEI come from the germline V gene. This CDR3 is built from 16 residues. CDR3 in DNA: TGTGCCAGCAGCGGACCCGGGACTAGCGTCGCCGAGACCCAGTACTTC. It is translated as CASSGPGTSVAETQYF.

This chain links TRBV2 with TRBJ1-5; 9 bases are a match to TRBD1. CDR3 length equals 15 residues. Germline assignment: CDR1 SNHLY and CDR2 FYNNEI. Trimming cost V 8 bases and J 7 bases; bases outside gene matches: 12. CDR3 residues: CASGGDRVAGQPQHF. CDR3 coding DNA: TGTGCCAGCGGTGGGGACAGGGTGGCGGGGCAGCCCCAGCATTTT.

In this sample, this clonotype turned up a few times. The rearrangement uses TRBV20-1 and TRBJ1-4, with 10 bases fitting TRBD1. The CDR3 is 12 amino acids. The germline V gene has CDR1 DFQATT and CDR2 SNEGSKA (reference sequence). V shed 5 bases, J shed 7 bases, and the junction held 1 base outside the gene matches. CDR3: CSAWDRGEKLFF. CDR3 DNA sequence: TGCAGTGCTTGGGACAGGGGTGAAAAACTGTTTTTT.

This clonotype appeared many times. The chain has TRBV24-1 and TRBJ1-2; D uncertain. The germline V gene encodes CDR1 KGHDR and CDR2 SFDVKD. This CDR3 region has 13 residues. Trimming stripped 4 bases from V and 2 bases from J, with 7 bases between. CDR3 nucleotide sequence: TGTGCCACCAGTGAGGGAGAAAACTATGGCTACACCTTC. The encoded protein is CATSEGENYGYTF.

This chain links TRBV20-1 with TRBJ2-7; D not resolved. V dropped 5 bases and J dropped 2 bases, with 10 bases sitting between them. This CDR3 has 12 residues. Germline V gene sequence: CDR1 DFQATT, CDR2 SNEGSKA (reference sequence). For the CDR3, the DNA is TGCAGTGCTCCCGGACGGACCTACGAGCAGTACTTC. Its protein is CSAPGRTYEQYF.

This clonotype was found a few times. The CDR3 nucleotides read TGTGCCAGTAGTATCGACCGATGGGGTGGCTACACCTTC. Protein product: CASSIDRWGGYTF. The rearrangement uses TRBV19 and TRBJ1-2; D unresolved. Germline values: CDR1 LNHDA, CDR2 SQIVND (reference sequence). V was clipped by 3 bases and J by 7 bases, with 12 bases between them. The CDR3 consists of 13 residues.

The sample holds a few counts of this clonotype. The chain carries TRBV5-8 and TRBJ1-1; a possible D gene is TRBD1 (5 bases). The germline V gene encodes CDR1 SGHTS and CDR2 YDEGEE. CDR3 length: 15 residues. Trimming removed 0 bases from V and 1 base from J, with 10 bases in between. The CDR3 sequence: CASSLVEGQNTEAFF. DNA of the CDR3: TGTGCCAGCAGCTTGGTTGAGGGGCAGAACACTGAAGCTTTCTTT.

There are a few counts of this clonotype. At one end the junction does not follow the germline gene, possibly because of a read error. The rearrangement links TRBV29-1 to TRBJ1-2; D might be TRBD1 (5 bases). From germline, CDR1 is SQVTM and CDR2 ANQGSEA. This CDR3 contains 12 residues. CDR3 amino acids: CAWNRGGRGYTF. Here the CDR3 DNA reads TGTGCCTGGAATCGGGGCGGGAGAGGCTACACCTTC.

A few counts support this clonotype. The rearrangement uses TRBV7-2 and TRBJ2-7; 10 bases fit TRBD2. V shed 1 base, J shed 2 bases, and the junction held 2 bases outside the gene matches. The CDR3 length is 15 residues. Germline assignment: CDR1 SGHTA and CDR2 FQGNSA. This CDR3 reads CASSLDLAGAYEQYF. Written as DNA, the CDR3 is TGTGCCAGCAGCTTAGACCTAGCGGGGGCCTACGAGCAGTACTTC.

This clonotype showed up just a few times. As DNA, the CDR3 is TGTGCCAGCAGCGTGGGACTAGTAGGCGAGACCCAGTACTTC. This codes for CASSVGLVGETQYF. The chain employs TRBV7-9 and TRBJ2-5; TRBD2 matches at 8 bases. Germline V gene lookup returns CDR1 SEHNR and CDR2 FQNEAQ (reference sequence). Trimming removed 5 bases from V and 5 bases from J; junction bases left unmatched: 7. This CDR3 has 14 residues.

This chain links TRBV12-3 or TRBV12-4 with TRBJ2-7; 9 bases line up with TRBD2. This CDR3 contains 15 residues. J was trimmed by 6 bases and V by 3 bases; bases with no gene match: 9. The CDR3 nucleotides read TGTGCCAGCAGTTTGTCGTTAGCGGGAGCGGTCGAGCAGTACTTC. The encoded protein is CASSLSLAGAVEQYF.

V usage is TRBV20-1 and J usage is TRBJ2-5; 7 nucleotides match TRBD1. Unmatched junction bases numbered 7, after V lost 7 bases and J lost 5 bases. Germline lookup yields CDR1 DFQATT and CDR2 SNEGSKA (reference sequence). There are 12 residues in the CDR3. The CDR3, as DNA: TGCAGTGGGGGGACAGCTACGGAGACCCAGTACTTC. This translates into CSGGTATETQYF.

V usage is TRBV5-1 and J usage is TRBJ2-5, with 7 bases lining up with TRBD2. Germline V gives CDR1 SGHRS, CDR2 YFSETQ. V shed 3 bases and J 2 bases; nucleotides not matched to a gene: 1. This CDR3 has 13 amino acids. This CDR3 is CASSWEGQETQYF. In DNA form, the CDR3 reads TGCGCCAGCAGCTGGGAGGGGCAAGAGACCCAGTACTTC.

There are many counts of this clonotype. The V call is TRBV29-1, the J call TRBJ1-5; D not resolved. Between the trimmed V and J ends, which lost 7 bases and 6 bases, there was a span of 13 bases. Germline CDR1 reads SQVTM; CDR2 reads ANQGSEA. The CDR3 covers 12 residues. Here the CDR3 reads CSAVIAGQPQHF. As DNA, the CDR3 is TGCAGCGCGGTAATAGCGGGTCAGCCCCAGCATTTT.

Many counts were recorded for this clonotype. The V and J genes are TRBV12-3 or TRBV12-4 and TRBJ2-5; 7 bases are shared with TRBD1. With 4 bases clipped from V and 5 bases from J, the junction kept 4 bases outside the gene matches. The CDR3 consists of 13 residues. The CDR3 nucleotides read TGTGCCAGCAGTTGGACAGGAGTGGAGACCCAGTACTTC. Translation gives CASSWTGVETQYF.

This chain links TRBV9 with TRBJ1-1; no reliable D call. The V gene lost 0 bases and the J gene lost 0 bases, with 12 bases spanning the gap. There are 16 residues in the CDR3. The germline gives CDR1 SGDLS, CDR2 YYNGEE. The CDR3 is CASSVEAGAMNTEAFF. The CDR3 nucleotides read TGTGCCAGCAGCGTAGAGGCAGGAGCCATGAACACTGAAGCTTTCTTT. Using reference TRBV9 and TRBJ1-1 for the parts outside the CDR3, the full variable domain is DSGVTQTPKHLITATGQRVTLRCSPRSGDLSVYWYQQSLDQGLQFLIQYYNGEERAKGNILERFSAQQFPDLHSELNLSSLELGDSALYFCASSVEAGAMNTEAFFGQGTRLTVV.

This chain uses TRBV7-2 with TRBJ1-1, with D possibly TRBD1 on 5 matching bases. Per germline, CDR1 SGHTA and CDR2 FQGNSA. Trimming shortened V by 1 base and J by 10 bases, and 22 bases separated the two germline ends. The CDR3 length is 16 residues. The CDR3: CASSLGSGRRGGGAFF. DNA for the CDR3: TGTGCCAGCAGCTTAGGCTCGGGTAGGAGGGGTGGTGGAGCTTTCTTT.

On this clonotype: The CDR3 carries no conserved terminal phenylalanine or tryptophan, so it likely arises from a read error. The chain recombines TRBV2 with TRBJ2-7; no clear D gene. Germline assignment: CDR1 SNHLY and CDR2 FYNNEI. CDR3 size: 14 residues. Trimming removed 5 bases at V and 6 bases at J, with 17 bases between. The CDR3 coding sequence is TGTGCCAGCAGTTTTATGTGGGGAACTGGCGAGCAGTACCTC. It yields the protein CASSFMWGTGEQYL.

The table lists this clonotype with a few counts. V and J are TRBV29-1 and TRBJ1-5; TRBD1 matches 7 bases. The CDR3 length is 12 residues. Germline V lookup: CDR1 SQVTM, CDR2 ANQGSEA. The junction had 7 bases not matched to a gene; V was cut back by 7 bases and J by 7 bases. The CDR3 is CSARQGAQPQHF. The CDR3 DNA follows: TGCAGCGCTAGACAGGGCGCCCAGCCCCAGCATTTT.

This clonotype was recorded at least ten times. V gene TRBV24-1 combines with J gene TRBJ2-5; TRBD1 might be the D (6 bases). The length of the CDR3 is 15 residues. V was shortened by 5 bases and J by 2 bases, with 14 bases between the two germline ends. Germline V gene lookup returns CDR1 KGHDR and CDR2 SFDVKD. DNA of the CDR3: TGTGCCACCAGTGCCCTGGACAGCTATCAAGAGACCCAGTACTTC. Its translation is CATSALDSYQETQYF.

A few counts support this clonotype. The J gene is TRBJ1-2, the V gene TRBV9; D perhaps matches TRBD1 (6 bases). Germline assignment: CDR1 SGDLS and CDR2 YYNGEE. Trimming took 5 bases from V and 5 from J, leaving 16 bases between them. This CDR3 has 14 residues. The chain's CDR3 is CASSESGHAYGYTF. CDR3 bases: TGTGCCAGCAGTGAATCGGGACACGCATATGGCTACACCTTC.

This clonotype turned up a few times. The V gene is TRBV19, the J gene TRBJ1-5, with D hard to call. The V gene's germline CDR1 is LNHDA and CDR2 SQIVND (reference sequence). V was cut by 3 bases and J by 4 bases, with 13 bases left in between. The CDR3 has 15 amino acids. CDR3 in DNA: TGTGCCAGTAGTATCGGGCAGGCTTATAATCAGCCCCAGCATTTT. This codes for CASSIGQAYNQPQHF.